These 8 T cell receptor beta chains were sequenced from one sample in a study of cytomegalovirus exposure and HLA in healthy donors. The PCR used 60 Vbeta and 13 Jbeta primers. Profiled with immunoSEQ multiplex PCR; TCRdb holds only in-frame clones, not every one. Of roughly 120,000 clones listed, roughly 80% are singletons. Sequenced: PBMCs. The origin of the receptors is a young man in good health and CMV-seronegative.

The chain combines TRBV29-1 with TRBJ2-5; 8 bases map to TRBD2. Per the germline V gene, CDR1 is SQVTM and CDR2 is ANQGSEA. CDR3 size: 15 residues. Germline trimming cut 1 base from V and 7 bases from J; bases unmatched to any gene: 11. The CDR3: CSVEAGMTSVSTQYF. Written as DNA, the CDR3 is TGCAGCGTTGAAGCCGGGATGACTAGCGTATCGACCCAGTACTTC.

The chain joins TRBV6-1 to TRBJ2-7; TRBD2 matches 14 bases. Germline V gene data show CDR1 as MNHNS and CDR2 as SASEGT. The CDR3 spans 15 residues. V lost 6 bases and J lost 5; bases outside the gene matches: 6. The CDR3 protein is CASRGGTSGSHEQYF. The CDR3 DNA reads as TGTGCCAGCAGGGGAGGGACTAGCGGGAGTCACGAGCAGTACTTC.

The chain couples TRBV2 to TRBJ2-1, with D perhaps TRBD1 (5 bases). Trimming took 9 bases from V and 8 from J, leaving 20 bases between them. CDR3 length: 14 amino acids. Germline lookup yields CDR1 SNHLY and CDR2 FYNNEI. In DNA, the CDR3 is TGTGCCAGGAAAGACAGTTACTCCGCCGATGAGCAGTTCTTC. It specifies CARKDSYSADEQFF.

V is TRBV6-6 and J is TRBJ2-1, with 8 bases identical to TRBD2. In germline, CDR1 is MNHNY, CDR2 SVGAGI (reference sequence). The CDR3 is 15 amino acids. The trim removed 0 bases at V and 7 bases at J, leaving 5 bases unmatched. The CDR3 protein is CASSYSTSGTNEQFF. The CDR3, as DNA: TGTGCCAGCAGTTACTCCACTAGCGGTACAAATGAGCAGTTCTTC.

This rearrangement joins TRBV25-1 to TRBJ2-1; D perhaps matches TRBD2 (6 bases). CDR1 is MGHDK, CDR2 SYGVNS, per germline. Trimming shortened V by 3 bases and J by 8 bases, and 14 bases separated the two germline ends. CDR3 length equals 14 residues. In DNA form, the CDR3 reads TGTGCCAGCAGTGACGGGGGTTCCTTCGATGAGCAGTTCTTC. Protein: CASSDGGSFDEQFF.

About this clone: At one end the junction does not follow the germline gene, possibly because of a read error. This chain links TRBV6-5 with TRBJ1-5; 7 bases line up with TRBD1. This CDR3 region has 14 residues. Per germline, CDR1 MNHEY and CDR2 SVGAGI. The CDR3 DNA sequence: TGTGCCAGCAGCCCCGACAGGGCCGGTCAGCCCCAGAATTTT. Its translation: CASSPDRAGQPQNF.

V and J are TRBV7-8 and TRBJ2-7, with TRBD2 matching over 14 bases. Germline CDR1 SGHVS, CDR2 FQNEAQ. Unmatched junction bases numbered 2, after V lost 1 base and J lost 3 bases. There are 16 residues in the CDR3. CDR3 DNA sequence: TGTGCCAGCAGCTTAGGGGGACTAGCGGGGGTCTACGAGCAGTACTTC. Translation: CASSLGGLAGVYEQYF.

V usage is TRBV5-1 and J usage is TRBJ2-7, with a weak D call TRBD2 (7 bases). Deletions cut 0 bases from V and 4 bases from J, with 14 bases between. CDR1 is SGHRS and CDR2 is YFSETQ in the germline V gene. This CDR3 has 15 amino acids. The CDR3 reads CASSLEGGELYEQYF. The CDR3 DNA is TGCGCCAGCAGCTTGGAGGGGGGGGAATTATACGAGCAGTACTTC.